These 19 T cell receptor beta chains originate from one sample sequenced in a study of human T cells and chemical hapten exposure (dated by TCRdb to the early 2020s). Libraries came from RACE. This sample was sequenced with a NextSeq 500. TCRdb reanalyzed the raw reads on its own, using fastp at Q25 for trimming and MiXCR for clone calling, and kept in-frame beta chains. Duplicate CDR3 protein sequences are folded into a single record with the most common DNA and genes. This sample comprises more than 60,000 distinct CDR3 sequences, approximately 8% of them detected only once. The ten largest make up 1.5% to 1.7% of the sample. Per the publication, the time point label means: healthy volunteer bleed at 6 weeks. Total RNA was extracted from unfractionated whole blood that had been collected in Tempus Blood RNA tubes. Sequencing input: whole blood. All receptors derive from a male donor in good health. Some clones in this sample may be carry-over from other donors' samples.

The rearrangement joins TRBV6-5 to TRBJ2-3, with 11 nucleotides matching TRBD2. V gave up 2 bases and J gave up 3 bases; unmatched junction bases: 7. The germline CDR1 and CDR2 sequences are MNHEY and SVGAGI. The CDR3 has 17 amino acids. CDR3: CASSYTPTSGATDTQYF. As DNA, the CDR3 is TGTGCCAGCAGTTACACCCCGACTAGCGGGGCTACAGATACGCAGTATTTT.

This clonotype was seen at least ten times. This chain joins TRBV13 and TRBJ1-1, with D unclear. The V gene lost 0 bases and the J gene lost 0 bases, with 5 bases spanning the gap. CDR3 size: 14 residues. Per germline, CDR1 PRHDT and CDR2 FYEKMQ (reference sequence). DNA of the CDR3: TGTGCCAGCAGCTTAGGTTCCCTGAACACTGAAGCTTTCTTT. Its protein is CASSLGSLNTEAFF.

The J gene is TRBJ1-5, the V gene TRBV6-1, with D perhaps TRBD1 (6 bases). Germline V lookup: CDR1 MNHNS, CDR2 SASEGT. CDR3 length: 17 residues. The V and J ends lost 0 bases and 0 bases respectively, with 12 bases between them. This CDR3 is CASSEAPGHLSNQPQHF. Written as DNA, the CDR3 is TGTGCCAGCAGTGAAGCTCCGGGACACCTTAGCAATCAGCCCCAGCATTTT.

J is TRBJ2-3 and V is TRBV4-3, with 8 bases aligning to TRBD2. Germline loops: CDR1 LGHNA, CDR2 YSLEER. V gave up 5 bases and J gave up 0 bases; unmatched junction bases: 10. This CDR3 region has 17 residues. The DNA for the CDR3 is TGCGCCAGCAGCGAAAGGGCGGGGGGACCGAGCACAGATACGCAGTATTTT. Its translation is CASSERAGGPSTDTQYF.

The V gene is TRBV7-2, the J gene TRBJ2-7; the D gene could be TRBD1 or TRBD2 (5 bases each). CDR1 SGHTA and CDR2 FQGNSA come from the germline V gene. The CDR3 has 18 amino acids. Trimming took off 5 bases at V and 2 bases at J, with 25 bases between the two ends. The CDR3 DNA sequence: TGTGCCAGCAGCCCCCGCGTCGGACGGGGCCATAACGCCTACGAGCAGTACTTC. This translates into CASSPRVGRGHNAYEQYF.

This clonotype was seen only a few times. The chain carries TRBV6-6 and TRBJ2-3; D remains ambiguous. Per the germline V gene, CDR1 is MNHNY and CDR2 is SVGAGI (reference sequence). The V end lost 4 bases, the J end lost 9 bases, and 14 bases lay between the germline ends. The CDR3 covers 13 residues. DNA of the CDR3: TGTGCCAGCAGTTCCCAGATGCCCGGCACGCAGTATTTT. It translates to CASSSQMPGTQYF.

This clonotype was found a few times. CDR3 nucleotides: TGTGCCAGCAGCCAAGGACAGTCGTTCCCCTACGAGCAGTACTTC. The encoded protein is CASSQGQSFPYEQYF. The gene calls are TRBV14 and TRBJ2-7, with a tentative D call TRBD1 (5 bases). V lost 1 base and J lost 2, with 12 bases in between. The germline gives CDR1 SGHDN, CDR2 FVKESK. The CDR3 is made up of 15 amino acids.

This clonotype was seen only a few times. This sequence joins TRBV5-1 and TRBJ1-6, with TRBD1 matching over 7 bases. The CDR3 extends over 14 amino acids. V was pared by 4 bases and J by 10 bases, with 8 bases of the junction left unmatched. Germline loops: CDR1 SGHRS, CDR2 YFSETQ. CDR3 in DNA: TGCGCCAGCAGCCTAGACAGGGAACGCTCACCCCTCCACTTT. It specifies CASSLDRERSPLHF.

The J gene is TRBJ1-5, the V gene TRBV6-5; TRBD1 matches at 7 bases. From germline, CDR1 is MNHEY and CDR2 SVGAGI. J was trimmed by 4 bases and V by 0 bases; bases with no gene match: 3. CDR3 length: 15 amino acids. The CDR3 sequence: CASSYSGDRNQPQHF. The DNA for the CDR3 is TGTGCCAGCAGTTACTCTGGGGACAGAAATCAGCCCCAGCATTTT.

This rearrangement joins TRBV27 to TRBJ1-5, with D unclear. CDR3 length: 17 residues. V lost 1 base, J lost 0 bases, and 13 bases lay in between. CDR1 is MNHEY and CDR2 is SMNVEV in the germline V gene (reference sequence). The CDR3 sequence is CASSLFGDTPSNQPQHF. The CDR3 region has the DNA TGTGCCAGCAGTTTATTCGGAGATACTCCTAGCAATCAGCCCCAGCATTTT.

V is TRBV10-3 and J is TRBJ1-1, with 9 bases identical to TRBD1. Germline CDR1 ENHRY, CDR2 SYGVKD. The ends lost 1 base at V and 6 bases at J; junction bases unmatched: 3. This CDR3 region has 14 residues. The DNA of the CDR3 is TGTGCCATCAGTGAGTTGGGACAGGGAGCTGAAGCTTTCTTT. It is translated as CAISELGQGAEAFF.

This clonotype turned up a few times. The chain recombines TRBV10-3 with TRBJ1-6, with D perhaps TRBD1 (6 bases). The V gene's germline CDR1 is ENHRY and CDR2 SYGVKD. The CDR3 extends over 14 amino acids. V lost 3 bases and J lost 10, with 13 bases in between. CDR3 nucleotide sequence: TGTGCCATCAGTGACAGGGGTAATGAATCACCCCTCCACTTT. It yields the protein CAISDRGNESPLHF.

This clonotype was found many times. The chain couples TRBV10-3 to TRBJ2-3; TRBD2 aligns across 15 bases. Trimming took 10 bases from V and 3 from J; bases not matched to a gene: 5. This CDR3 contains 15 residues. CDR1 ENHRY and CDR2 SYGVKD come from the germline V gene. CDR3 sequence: CASSGLAGGTDTQYF. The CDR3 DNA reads TGTGCCAGCTCGGGACTAGCGGGGGGTACAGATACGCAGTATTTT.

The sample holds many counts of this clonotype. The CDR3 nucleotides read TGTGCCAGCAGCTTAGAGCTAGGCCGGGACACTGAAGCTTTCTTT. Translation gives CASSLELGRDTEAFF. The gene calls are TRBV7-6 and TRBJ1-1; D not resolved. V lost 1 base and J 3 bases, leaving 12 bases between the germline ends. CDR3 length: 15 amino acids. Germline assignment: CDR1 SGHVS and CDR2 FNYEAQ.

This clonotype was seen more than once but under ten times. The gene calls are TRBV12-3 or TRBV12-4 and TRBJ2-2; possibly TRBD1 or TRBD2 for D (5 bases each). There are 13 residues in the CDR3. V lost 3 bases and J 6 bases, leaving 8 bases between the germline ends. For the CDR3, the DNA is TGTGCCAGCAGTTTTTCGGGACCCGGGGAGCTGTTTTTT. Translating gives CASSFSGPGELFF.

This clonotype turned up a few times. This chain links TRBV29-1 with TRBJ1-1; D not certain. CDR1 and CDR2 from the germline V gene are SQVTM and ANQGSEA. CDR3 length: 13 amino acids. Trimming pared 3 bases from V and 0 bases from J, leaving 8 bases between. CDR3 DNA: TGCAGCGTTGAGGCACGGATGAACACTGAAGCTTTCTTT. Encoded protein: CSVEARMNTEAFF.

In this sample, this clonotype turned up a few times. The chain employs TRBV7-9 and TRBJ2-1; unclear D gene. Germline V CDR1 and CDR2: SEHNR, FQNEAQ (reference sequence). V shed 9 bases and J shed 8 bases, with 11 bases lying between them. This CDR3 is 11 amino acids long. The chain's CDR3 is CASSTDDEQFF. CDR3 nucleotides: TGTGCCAGTTCGACGGACGATGAGCAGTTCTTC.

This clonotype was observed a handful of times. The CDR3 nucleotides read TGTGCCACCACCATGGACAGGAACTATGGCTACACCTTC. Amino acid sequence: CATTMDRNYGYTF. The rearrangement links TRBV12-3 or TRBV12-4 to TRBJ1-2; the match to TRBD1 covers 7 bases. The CDR3 extends over 13 amino acids. After removal of 10 bases from V and 2 bases from J, the junction contained 7 bases not matched to a gene.

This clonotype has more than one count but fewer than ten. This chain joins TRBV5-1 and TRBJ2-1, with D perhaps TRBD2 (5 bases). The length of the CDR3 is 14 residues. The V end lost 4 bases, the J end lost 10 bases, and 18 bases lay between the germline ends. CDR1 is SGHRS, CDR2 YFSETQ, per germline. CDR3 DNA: TGCGCCAGCAGCCGCGACTACCTGGGCGACGAGCAGTTCTTC. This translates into CASSRDYLGDEQFF. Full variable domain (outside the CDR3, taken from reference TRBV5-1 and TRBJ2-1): KAGVTQTPRYLIKTRGQQVTLSCSPISGHRSVSWYQQTPGQGLQFLFEYFSETQRNKGNFPGRFSGRQFSNSRSEMNVSTLELGDSALYLCASSRDYLGDEQFFGPGTRLTVL.